The clone carrying this TCR beta chain has just a few counts. Its specificity is unknown. A much larger clone is a single base away; this may be a read error. There were TCR beta CDR3 regions amplified from RNA transcripts. In the first-round RT-PCR of the TCR CDR3, the HTBI primer set was used. In TCRdb, the multiplex PCR reads were re-called with MiXCR into one record per CDR3 protein. The repertoire includes about 600,000 distinct CDR3 sequences, approximately 14% of them detected once, and around 12% sits in the top ten. These data originate in a study of T cells in Graves' hyperthyroidism and ophthalmopathy. Points from the study as a whole: Blood also held most thyroid clonotypes expanded beyond 0.001. Stable hyperthyroidism and ophthalmopathy were separated using 13 V-J signatures.

The CDR3 covers 14 residues. Germline V gene data show CDR1 as DFQATT and CDR2 as SNEGSKA (reference sequence). The V end was cut by 6 bases, the J end by 4 bases, with 17 bases between. Ophthalmopathy patients had Clinical Activity Score at least 3, NOSPECS grade at least 4, duration under 3 months. Any patient presenting with uncontrolled infection, other autoimmune disease, pregnancy or lactation was left out. The sequence was collected from a woman in her fifties or sixties with Graves' ophthalmopathy. Material for sequencing was blood. The chain uses TRBV20-1 and TRBJ2-3, with no clear D. The CDR3 region has the DNA TGCAGTGCCCTGATCCTTAGTAAGGCAGATACGCAGTATTTT. Amino acid sequence: CSALILSKADTQYF.